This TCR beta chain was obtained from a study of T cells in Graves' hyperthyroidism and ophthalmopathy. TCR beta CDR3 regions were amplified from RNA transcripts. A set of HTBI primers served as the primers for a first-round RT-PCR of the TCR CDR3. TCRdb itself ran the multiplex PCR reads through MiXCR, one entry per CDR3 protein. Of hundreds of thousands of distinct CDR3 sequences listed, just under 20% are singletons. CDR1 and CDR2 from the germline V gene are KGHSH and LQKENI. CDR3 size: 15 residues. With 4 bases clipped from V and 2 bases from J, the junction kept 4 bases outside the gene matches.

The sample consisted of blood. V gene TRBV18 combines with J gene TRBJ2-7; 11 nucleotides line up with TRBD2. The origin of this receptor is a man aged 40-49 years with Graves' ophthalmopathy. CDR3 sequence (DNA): TGTGCCAGCTCACGTGGGACTAGCGGTCCCTACGAGCAGTACTTC. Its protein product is CASSRGTSGPYEQYF.